Reported below is one TCR beta chain. This CDR3 spans 16 amino acids. Germline V lookup: CDR1 SGHTA, CDR2 FQGNSA. With V trimmed by 7 bases and J by 6 bases, 14 bases remained unmatched. These data come from a study of response to subunit inactivated influenza vaccine. MiXCR, applied by TCRdb to the RT-PCR reads, yields one record per CDR3 protein. The table has approximately 520,000 distinct CDR3 sequences, roughly 27% seen once. The specimen comprised CD4+ T cells sorted from PBMCs, sampled roughly 5 days after vaccination. This TCR was sampled from a man aged 50-59 years who received an inactivated influenza vaccine. The chain uses TRBV7-2 and TRBJ2-7; 11 bases map to TRBD1. CDR3 coding DNA: TGTGCCAGCACCAAGCCCCCGGGACAGGGGGTCCTCGAGCAGTACTTC. It yields the protein CASTKPPGQGVLEQYF.